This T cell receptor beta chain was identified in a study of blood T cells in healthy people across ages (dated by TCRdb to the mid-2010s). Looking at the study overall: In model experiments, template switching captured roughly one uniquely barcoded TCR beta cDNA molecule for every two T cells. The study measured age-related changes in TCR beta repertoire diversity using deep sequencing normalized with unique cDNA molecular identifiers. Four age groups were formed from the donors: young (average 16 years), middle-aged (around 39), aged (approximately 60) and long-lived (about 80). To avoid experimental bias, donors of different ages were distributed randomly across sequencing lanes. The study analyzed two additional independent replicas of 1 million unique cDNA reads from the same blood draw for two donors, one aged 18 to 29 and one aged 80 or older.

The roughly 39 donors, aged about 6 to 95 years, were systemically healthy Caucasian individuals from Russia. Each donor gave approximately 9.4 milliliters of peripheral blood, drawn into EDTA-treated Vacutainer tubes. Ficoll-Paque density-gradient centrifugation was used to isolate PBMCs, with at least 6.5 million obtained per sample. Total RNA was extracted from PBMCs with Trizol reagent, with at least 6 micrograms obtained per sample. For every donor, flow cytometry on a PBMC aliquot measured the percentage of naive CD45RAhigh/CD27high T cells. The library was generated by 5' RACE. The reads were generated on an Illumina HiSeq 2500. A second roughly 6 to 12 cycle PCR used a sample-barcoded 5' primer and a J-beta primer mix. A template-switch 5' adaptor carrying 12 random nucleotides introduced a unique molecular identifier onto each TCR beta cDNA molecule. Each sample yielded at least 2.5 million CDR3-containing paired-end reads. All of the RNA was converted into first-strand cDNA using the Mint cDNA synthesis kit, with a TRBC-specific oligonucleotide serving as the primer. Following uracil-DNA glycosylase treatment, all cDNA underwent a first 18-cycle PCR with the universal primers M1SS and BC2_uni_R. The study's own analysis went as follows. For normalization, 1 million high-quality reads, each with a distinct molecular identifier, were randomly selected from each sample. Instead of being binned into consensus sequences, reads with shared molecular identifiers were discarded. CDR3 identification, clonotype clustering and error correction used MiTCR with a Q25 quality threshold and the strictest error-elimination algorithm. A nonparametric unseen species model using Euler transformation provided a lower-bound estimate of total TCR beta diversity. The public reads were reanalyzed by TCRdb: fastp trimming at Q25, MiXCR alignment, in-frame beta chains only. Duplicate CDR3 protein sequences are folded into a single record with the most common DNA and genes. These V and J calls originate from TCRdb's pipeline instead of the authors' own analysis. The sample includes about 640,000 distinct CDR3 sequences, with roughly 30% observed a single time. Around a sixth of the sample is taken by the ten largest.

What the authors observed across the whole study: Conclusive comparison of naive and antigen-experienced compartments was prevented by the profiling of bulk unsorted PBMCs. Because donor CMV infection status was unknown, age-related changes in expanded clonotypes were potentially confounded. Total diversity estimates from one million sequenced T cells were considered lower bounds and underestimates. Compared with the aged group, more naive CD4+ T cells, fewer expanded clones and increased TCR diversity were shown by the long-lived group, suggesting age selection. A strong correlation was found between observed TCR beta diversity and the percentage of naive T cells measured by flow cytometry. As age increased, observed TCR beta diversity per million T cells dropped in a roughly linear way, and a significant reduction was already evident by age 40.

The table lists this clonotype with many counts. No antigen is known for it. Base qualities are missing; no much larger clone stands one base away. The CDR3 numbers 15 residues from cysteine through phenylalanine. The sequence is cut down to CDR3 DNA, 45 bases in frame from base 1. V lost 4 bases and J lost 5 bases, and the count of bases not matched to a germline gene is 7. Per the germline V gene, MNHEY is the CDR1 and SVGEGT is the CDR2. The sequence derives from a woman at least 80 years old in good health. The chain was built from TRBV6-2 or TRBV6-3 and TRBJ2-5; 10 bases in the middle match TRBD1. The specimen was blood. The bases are TGTGCCAGCAGTTCCCGACAGGGGGCCGGGGAGACCCAGTACTTC. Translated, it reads CASSSRQGAGETQYF.